This TCR beta chain stems from a study of patients and donors after allogeneic stem cell transplantation. Trimming left V 0 bases short and J 11 bases short, with 20 bases between. There are 16 residues in the CDR3. Germline CDR1 is LGHNA and CDR2 is YNFKEQ. This clonotype has a count of ten or more. A single record per CDR3 protein comes from TCRdb applying MiXCR to the RT-PCR reads. The table lists approximately 88,000 distinct CDR3 sequences, 4.5% to 5% of them singletons. The sequencing sample was made of blood, either unsorted or a sorted T cell fraction (not recorded which). The receptor was isolated from a human donor who was either an allogeneic HSCT recipient or a stem cell or donor lymphocyte infusion donor (not recorded which). It is not recorded whose cells these are; they may come from a transplant donor. The chain has TRBV4-2 and TRBJ2-1, with D tentatively TRBD2 (6 bases). The CDR3 loop is CASSQDLTSPLPQQFF. The CDR3 nucleotides read TGTGCCAGCAGCCAAGATCTGACTAGTCCCCTACCTCAGCAGTTCTTC.